The T cell receptor (beta chain) described here comes from a study of T cell responses to AZD1222 COVID-19 vaccine. Notes on the study in general: Baseline seropositivity characterized only a handful of AZD1222 recipients. Clonal diversity was possibly underestimated; the donors were predominantly white British and more often female. Compared with day 0, the breadth and depth of the Spike-specific TCR repertoire rose significantly after two doses of AZD1222.

The trim removed 8 bases at V and 0 bases at J, leaving 5 bases unmatched. Germline loops: CDR1 MDHEN, CDR2 SYDVKM. The CDR3 has 14 amino acids. Worth noting for this clone: What it binds is unknown.

Method: immunoSEQ multiplex PCR; TCRdb's copy keeps in-frame clones and lacks some. The table records under 60,000 clones, around 80% of them present only once. The source material was peripheral blood, sampled on day 0 of AZD1222 vaccination. The chain has TRBV28 and TRBJ1-2, with 8 nucleotides matching TRBD1. The receptor was derived from an adult in good health. The DNA of the CDR3 is TGTGCCAGCGCACAGGGGGTTTCTAACTATGGCTACACCTTC. Protein product: CASAQGVSNYGYTF.